This T cell receptor (beta chain) was recorded in a study of T cell repertoires in cytomegalovirus infection. Study-level background: From public TCR beta signatures came an indication of both CMV infection and matching HLA type.

Overall study results and limits: Across the ex vivo response, the dominant clonotypes were HLA-C-restricted CMV-specific TCR beta clonotypes.

V dropped 5 bases and J dropped 3 bases, with 23 bases sitting between them. This CDR3 spans 17 amino acids. Germline values: CDR1 MNHNS, CDR2 SASEGT. MiXCR, run by TCRdb on the reads, gives a single entry per CDR3 protein. The data show around 900,000 distinct CDR3 sequences, 31% seen once. A few counts support this clonotype. Its antigen is undetermined. The V call is TRBV6-1, the J call TRBJ2-7; D may be TRBD1 (6 bases). Material: cultured CD8+ T cells from PBMCs, obtained from culture after CMV antigen stimulation. The clonotype was recovered from a human donor in good health (CMV status not recorded). Some clones in this sample may be carry-over from other donors' samples. The CDR3 sequence: CASSLTTGGPLIYEQYF. The DNA for the CDR3 is TGTGCCAGCAGTCTTACGACAGGAGGCCCCCTGATCTACGAGCAGTACTTC.